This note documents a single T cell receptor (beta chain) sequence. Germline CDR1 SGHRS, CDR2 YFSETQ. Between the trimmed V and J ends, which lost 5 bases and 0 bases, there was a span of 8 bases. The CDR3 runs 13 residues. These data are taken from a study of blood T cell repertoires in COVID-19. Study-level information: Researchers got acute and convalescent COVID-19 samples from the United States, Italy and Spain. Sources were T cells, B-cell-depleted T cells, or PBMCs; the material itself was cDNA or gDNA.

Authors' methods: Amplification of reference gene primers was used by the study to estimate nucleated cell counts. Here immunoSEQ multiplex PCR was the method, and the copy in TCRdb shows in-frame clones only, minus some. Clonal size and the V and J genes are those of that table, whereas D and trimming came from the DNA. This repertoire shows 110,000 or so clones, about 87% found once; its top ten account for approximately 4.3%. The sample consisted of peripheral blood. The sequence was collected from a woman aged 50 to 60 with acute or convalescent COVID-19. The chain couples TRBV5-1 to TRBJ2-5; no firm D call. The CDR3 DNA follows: TGCGCCAGCAGTGAGGAATACCAAGAGACCCAGTACTTC. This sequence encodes CASSEEYQETQYF.